Shown below are 18 T cell receptor beta chains from a single sample sequenced in a study of cytomegalovirus exposure and HLA in healthy donors. PCR used 60 Vbeta primers and 13 Jbeta primers. The method was immunoSEQ multiplex PCR; TCRdb's version includes in-frame clones alone and lacks a portion of them. The data contain more than 95,000 clones, approximately 80% of them singletons. The sequenced material came from PBMCs. The receptors shown here come from a woman aged 18-35 years in good health and CMV-seropositive.

The V and J genes are TRBV19 and TRBJ2-7; 9 positions agree with TRBD2. Trimming cost V 2 bases and J 7 bases; bases outside gene matches: 6. This CDR3 has 14 amino acids. Germline V gene sequence: CDR1 LNHDA, CDR2 SQIVND (reference sequence). CDR3 nucleotide sequence: TGTGCCAGTAGTATAAGAGCGGGAGGAAGGGAGCAGTACTTC. As protein: CASSIRAGGREQYF.

V gene TRBV5-1 combines with J gene TRBJ1-5, with D unclear. Germline V CDR1 and CDR2: SGHRS, YFSETQ. V lost 0 bases and J 3 bases, leaving 7 bases between the germline ends. This CDR3 comprises 14 residues. CDR3 DNA: TGCGCCAGCAGCTTGGGAGGGATCAATCAGCCCCAGCATTTT. Encoded protein: CASSLGGINQPQHF. Full variable domain (remainder filled in from reference TRBV5-1 and TRBJ1-5): KAGVTQTPRYLIKTRGQQVTLSCSPISGHRSVSWYQQTPGQGLQFLFEYFSETQRNKGNFPGRFSGRQFSNSRSEMNVSTLELGDSALYLCASSLGGINQPQHFGDGTRLSIL.

The chain couples TRBV30 to TRBJ2-5; 8 bases match TRBD1. Losses at the gene ends were 5 bases for V and 2 bases for J; bases not matched to a gene: 4. CDR3 size: 13 residues. Germline values: CDR1 GTSNPN, CDR2 SVGIG (reference sequence). The CDR3 region has the DNA TGTGCCTGGGGAGGACAGGGACAAGAGACCCAGTACTTC. Amino acid sequence: CAWGGQGQETQYF.

This sequence joins TRBV9 and TRBJ2-7; TRBD1 aligns across 8 bases. Germline V gives CDR1 SGDLS, CDR2 YYNGEE. The CDR3 consists of 14 residues. Unmatched junction bases numbered 8, after V lost 4 bases and J lost 5 bases. The CDR3 protein is CASSIGQGGNEQYF. The CDR3 coding sequence is TGTGCCAGCAGCATCGGACAGGGTGGGAACGAGCAGTACTTC.

This chain connects TRBV9 to TRBJ2-3; D might be TRBD2 (6 bases). The germline V gene has CDR1 SGDLS and CDR2 YYNGEE. The CDR3 sequence is 16 residues long. Trimming took off 0 bases at V and 5 bases at J, with 16 bases between the two ends. The CDR3 DNA follows: TGTGCCAGCAGCGTAGAAATTAGCGGAGGGATAGATACGCAGTATTTT. As protein: CASSVEISGGIDTQYF.

CDR3 region: CASRQLTPLDTQYF. DNA of the CDR3: TGTGCCAGCCGTCAGCTGACTCCCCTTGATACGCAGTATTTT. V and J are TRBV2 and TRBJ2-3, with D hard to call. The germline CDR1 and CDR2 sequences are SNHLY and FYNNEI. CDR3 length: 14 amino acids. Trimming removed 8 bases from V and 6 bases from J, with 18 bases in between.

In its sample, this clone was seen once. V and J are TRBV18 and TRBJ1-1; 9 nucleotides align to TRBD1. V gave up 3 bases and J gave up 4 bases; unmatched junction bases: 3. The germline CDR1 and CDR2 sequences are KGHSH and LQKENI. The CDR3 sequence is 14 residues long. The DNA of the CDR3 is TGTGCCAGCTCACCCGTGACAGGGGGCACTGAAGCTTTCTTT. It codes for CASSPVTGGTEAFF.

The chain has TRBV11-2 and TRBJ2-5; TRBD2 aligns across 8 bases. This CDR3 region has 14 residues. V lost 7 bases and J lost 5; bases outside the gene matches: 9. CDR1 and CDR2 (germline): SGHAT, FQNNGV. CDR3: CASTSSGGAETQYF. The CDR3 coding sequence is TGTGCCAGCACCTCCAGCGGGGGCGCGGAGACCCAGTACTTC.

The chain joins TRBV13 to TRBJ2-1, with 12 bases fitting TRBD2. Trimming at V came to 5 bases and at J to 4 bases, leaving 9 bases not matched to a gene. The CDR3 covers 17 residues. Germline assignment: CDR1 PRHDT and CDR2 FYEKMQ (reference sequence). CDR3 sequence reads: CASSTRLAGAQYNEQFF. In DNA, the CDR3 is TGTGCCAGCAGCACCCGACTAGCGGGAGCCCAATACAATGAGCAGTTCTTC.

The chain recombines TRBV10-1 with TRBJ2-7, with 7 bases lining up with TRBD2. V lost 0 bases and J lost 5; bases outside the gene matches: 7. The germline gives CDR1 WNHNN, CDR2 SYGVQD (reference sequence). This CDR3 region has 15 residues. The CDR3, as DNA: TGCGCCAGCAGTGAGTCTAAAGCGGGATTGAACGAGCAGTACTTC. Its protein product is CASSESKAGLNEQYF.

The chain carries TRBV15 and TRBJ2-7, with 9 bases that match TRBD2. The CDR3 has 16 amino acids. Germline assignment: CDR1 LNHNV and CDR2 YYDKDF (reference sequence). V trimming: 0 bases; J trimming: 2 bases; junction bases outside the gene matches: 5. The CDR3 is CATSRDSTSGTYEQYF. For the CDR3, the DNA is TGTGCCACCAGCAGAGATTCGACTAGCGGTACCTACGAGCAGTACTTC.

There are a few counts of this clone. The CDR3 DNA is TGTGCCAGCAGCCCCCTACAGGGAGACACTGAAGCTTTCTTT. It codes for CASSPLQGDTEAFF. The rearrangement links TRBV9 to TRBJ1-1; a weak D match, TRBD1 (6 bases). V was clipped by 4 bases and J by 3 bases, with 13 bases between them. The CDR3 contains 14 residues. Germline V lookup: CDR1 SGDLS, CDR2 YYNGEE.

In its sample, this clone was seen once. The chain uses TRBV19 and TRBJ1-1; D call uncertain. The CDR3 consists of 11 residues. The V end was cut by 8 bases, the J end by 0 bases, with 4 bases between. Germline-derived CDR1 and CDR2 are LNHDA and SQIVND (reference sequence). CDR3 DNA sequence: TGTGCCAGTTATTTGAACACTGAAGCTTTCTTT. Translation: CASYLNTEAFF.

The chain carries TRBV2 and TRBJ1-4; TRBD1 aligns across 8 bases. Germline loops: CDR1 SNHLY, CDR2 FYNNEI. Losses at the gene ends were 2 bases for V and 5 bases for J; bases not matched to a gene: 4. The CDR3 covers 15 residues. The CDR3 bases are TGTGCCAGCAGTGAAACAGGGGGAAGGAATGAAAAACTGTTTTTT. It translates to CASSETGGRNEKLFF.

V and J are TRBV30 and TRBJ2-7; D might be TRBD2 (6 bases). Trimming left V 3 bases short and J 5 bases short, with 20 bases between. Germline V lookup: CDR1 GTSNPN, CDR2 SVGIG (reference sequence). This CDR3 contains 15 residues. The CDR3 DNA reads TGTGCCTGGAGCCGAGGGGACCTAGCGTCCAACGAGCAGTACTTC. It encodes CAWSRGDLASNEQYF.

This chain connects TRBV4-1 to TRBJ1-4; TRBD1 agrees at 10 bases. V dropped 2 bases and J dropped 9; count of bases not matched to a gene: 9. This CDR3 has 16 residues. Per the germline V gene, CDR1 is MGHRA and CDR2 is YSYEKL. The CDR3 DNA sequence: TGCGCCAGCAGCCAACCTTCCGGGACAGGGGCTCAAAAACTGTTTTTT. Translating gives CASSQPSGTGAQKLFF.

The chain has TRBV30 and TRBJ2-3; D perhaps matches TRBD2 (6 bases). V was cut by 4 bases and J by 4 bases, with 15 bases left in between. CDR3 length: 14 amino acids. In germline, CDR1 is GTSNPN, CDR2 SVGIG (reference sequence). Here the CDR3 DNA reads TGTGCCTGGAAATGGGGGGTGGGCGCAGATACGCAGTATTTT. Translation: CAWKWGVGADTQYF. The full variable domain, its missing parts supplied by reference TRBV30 and TRBJ2-3, is SQTIHQWPATLVQPVGSPLSLECTVEGTSNPNLYWYRQAAGRGLQLLFYSVGIGQISSEVPQNLSASRPQDRQFILSSKKLLLSDSGFYLCAWKWGVGADTQYFGPGTRLTVL.

This clone was recorded a few times. This sequence joins TRBV28 and TRBJ2-1; TRBD2 aligns across 8 bases. CDR1 and CDR2 from the germline V gene are MDHEN and SYDVKM. The ends lost 6 bases at V and 6 bases at J; junction bases unmatched: 7. The CDR3 sequence is 14 residues long. The CDR3 spells CASRLGLAGNEQFF. CDR3 nucleotides: TGTGCCAGCAGATTGGGGCTAGCGGGCAATGAGCAGTTCTTC.